This T cell receptor beta chain came from a study of blood T cell repertoires in COVID-19. Study-wide context: Acute-phase and convalescent COVID-19 samples originated in the United States, Italy and Spain. T cells, B-cell-depleted T cells, or PBMCs provided the cDNA or gDNA that served as material.

As processed by the authors: The authors estimated nucleated cell counts from reference gene primer amplification. Here immunoSEQ multiplex PCR was the method, and the copy in TCRdb shows in-frame clones only, minus some. V and J calls plus clone size are reproduced from that table; the DNA served to infer D and trimming. The data contain roughly 220,000 clones, about 85% of them singletons. V trimming: 6 bases; J trimming: 4 bases; junction bases outside the gene matches: 8. Germline V gives CDR1 SQVTM, CDR2 ANQGSEA. The CDR3 is 14 amino acids. This clone was found many times. This sequence joins TRBV29-1 and TRBJ2-5, with 10 bases lining up with TRBD1. This TCR was recovered from a woman aged 60-75 years who had recovered from COVID-19. The specimen sequenced was peripheral blood. The CDR3 DNA sequence: TGCAGCGTGGGGACAGGGGTAGCCCCAGAGACCCAGTACTTC. It codes for CSVGTGVAPETQYF.